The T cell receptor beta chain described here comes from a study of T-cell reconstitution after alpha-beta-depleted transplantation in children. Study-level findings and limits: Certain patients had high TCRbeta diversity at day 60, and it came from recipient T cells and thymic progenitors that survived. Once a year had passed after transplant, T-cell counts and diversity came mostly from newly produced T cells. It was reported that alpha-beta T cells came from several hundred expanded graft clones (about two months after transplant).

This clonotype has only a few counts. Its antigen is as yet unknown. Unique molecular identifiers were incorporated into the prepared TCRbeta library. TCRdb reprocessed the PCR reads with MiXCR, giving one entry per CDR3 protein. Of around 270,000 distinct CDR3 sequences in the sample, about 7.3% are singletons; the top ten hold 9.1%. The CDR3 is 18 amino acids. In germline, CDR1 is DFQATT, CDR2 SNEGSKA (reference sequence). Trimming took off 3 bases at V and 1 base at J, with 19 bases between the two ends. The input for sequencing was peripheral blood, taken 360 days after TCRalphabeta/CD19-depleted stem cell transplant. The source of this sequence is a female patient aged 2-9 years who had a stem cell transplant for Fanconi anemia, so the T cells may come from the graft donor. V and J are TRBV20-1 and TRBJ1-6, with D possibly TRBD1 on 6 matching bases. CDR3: CSASFSGVGASYNSPLHF. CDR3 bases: TGCAGTGCTAGCTTTTCAGGGGTTGGAGCGTCCTATAATTCACCCCTCCACTTT.